A selection of T cell receptor beta chains follows, all from one sample in a study of cytomegalovirus exposure and HLA in healthy donors. Clones were sequenced by immunoSEQ multiplex PCR, and TCRdb holds only the in-frame ones, with some missing. The profile shows approximately 110,000 clones, just over 15% of them singletons. The sequencing sample was made of PBMCs. Source of these receptors: a woman between 18 and 30 years old in good health and CMV-seronegative. The CDR3 runs from the conserved cysteine through the conserved F or W. A D gene is named only where the DNA matches it firmly. Clone size, where shown, is once, few, many, or a class for clones that have expanded.

clone size	CDR3 length	V gene	D gene	J gene	CDR3 protein	CDR3 DNA
few	13	TRBV5-1	NA	TRBJ2-7	CASSPEVTGEQYF	TGCGCCAGCAGCCCCGAAGTCACGGGGGAGCAGTACTTC
few	14	TRBV14	TRBD1	TRBJ2-7	CASSPWTGLYEQYF	TGTGCCAGCAGCCCCTGGACAGGGTTGTACGAGCAGTACTTC
NA	15	TRBV6-5	TRBD1	TRBJ1-2	CASSYGTGALYGYTF	TGTGCCAGCAGTTACGGGACAGGGGCCCTCTATGGCTACACCTTC
NA	13	TRBV6-1	TRBD2	TRBJ2-7	CASSSGRVYEQYF	TGTGCCAGCAGTAGCGGGAGGGTATACGAGCAGTACTTC
few	13	TRBV29-1	NA	TRBJ2-6	CSVRGSGANVLTF	TGCAGCGTCCGAGGCTCTGGGGCCAACGTCCTGACTTTC
NA	14	TRBV6-1	NA	TRBJ1-1	CASSELGVNTEAFF	TGTGCCAGCAGTGAATTGGGAGTGAACACTGAAGCTTTCTTT
NA	15	TRBV1	NA	TRBJ1-2	CTRLCWGDLRAGYTF	TGCACCAGACTTTGTTGGGGGGACTTGCGGGCTGGCTACACCTTC
NA	15	TRBV28	NA	TRBJ1-3	CASSLGQYDGNTIYF	TGTGCCAGCAGTTTAGGGCAGTACGATGGAAACACCATATATTTT
NA	14	TRBV5-6	TRBD1	TRBJ2-3	CASSPTGGSDTQYF	TGTGCCAGCAGCCCCACAGGGGGTTCAGATACGCAGTATTTT
NA	19	TRBV6-1	TRBD1	TRBJ1-1	CASSEAPRLARGLDTEAFF	TGTGCCAGCAGTGAAGCTCCCCGGCTGGCCAGGGGGCTTGACACTGAAGCTTTCTTT
few	16	TRBV4-1	TRBD2	TRBJ2-1	CASSQLKRGGGDEQFF	TGCGCCAGCAGCCAATTGAAGCGGGGGGGAGGGGATGAGCAGTTCTTC
few	15	TRBV30	NA	TRBJ1-3	CAWSVRGTSGNTIYF	TGTGCCTGGAGTGTACGGGGAACTTCTGGAAACACCATATATTTT
few	12	TRBV11-2	NA	TRBJ1-1	CASSLSRGVSFF	TGTGCCAGCAGCTTAAGCAGGGGAGTGTCTTTCTTT
NA	15	TRBV9	NA	TRBJ2-1	CASSVGGVRDNGQFF	TGTGCCAGCAGCGTAGGGGGGGTGCGAGACAATGGGCAGTTCTTC
few	15	TRBV6-5	TRBD1	TRBJ1-2	CASSLAPDRVYGYTF	TGTGCCAGCAGTCTGGCCCCGGACAGGGTTTATGGCTACACCTTC
NA	16	TRBV7-9	NA	TRBJ1-1	CASSHQSAQPNTEAFF	TGTGCCAGCAGTCATCAATCGGCACAGCCTAACACTGAAGCTTTCTTT
NA	13	TRBV6-6	NA	TRBJ1-1	CASSPTGNTEAFF	TGTGCCAGCAGTCCTACAGGGAACACTGAAGCTTTCTTT
NA	16	TRBV7-2	TRBD2	TRBJ2-2	CASSPRRGGNTGELFF	TGTGCCAGCAGCCCTCGGCGGGGGGGTAACACCGGGGAGCTGTTTTTT
NA	16	TRBV5-4	TRBD2	TRBJ2-5	CASSRLGAGGRETQYF	TGTGCCAGCAGCCGATTGGGAGCGGGAGGTCGAGAGACCCAGTACTTC
few	15	TRBV5-4	TRBD2	TRBJ2-7	CASSPERGRSHEQYF	TGTGCCAGCTCTCCTGAACGCGGGAGGAGCCACGAGCAGTACTTC
few	15	TRBV30	TRBD1	TRBJ1-1	CAWSSEATGVTEAFF	TGTGCCTGGAGTTCGGAGGCGACAGGGGTCACTGAAGCTTTCTTT
few	14	TRBV18	NA	TRBJ1-1	CASSPPKTATEAFF	TGTGCCAGCTCACCACCGAAAACAGCCACTGAAGCTTTCTTT
few	16	TRBV15	TRBD2	TRBJ2-1	CATSRERGGIYNEQFF	TGTGCCACCAGCCGTGAGCGGGGGGGCATCTACAATGAGCAGTTCTTC
NA	14	TRBV19	NA	TRBJ1-2	CASSIGWRVDGYTF	TGTGCCAGTAGTATAGGATGGAGGGTCGATGGCTACACCTTC
NA	15	TRBV6-1	NA	TRBJ2-5	CASSVAAGDQETQYF	TGTGCCAGCAGTGTAGCGGCAGGGGACCAAGAGACCCAGTACTTC
NA	16	TRBV30	TRBD1	TRBJ1-1	CAWSVRQGSMNTEAFF	TGTGCCTGGAGTGTACGACAGGGGAGCATGAACACTGAAGCTTTCTTT
few	14	TRBV5-1	TRBD1	TRBJ2-3	CASSLQQAGGAQYF	TGCGCCAGCAGCTTACAACAGGCAGGGGGTGCGCAGTATTTT
few	13	TRBV7-3	NA	TRBJ1-1	CASSLGGPTEAFF	TGTGCCAGCAGCCTGGGGGGTCCCACTGAAGCTTTCTTT
few	14	TRBV11-3	NA	TRBJ2-1	CASSLASRVDEQFF	TGTGCCAGCAGCTTAGCCTCCAGGGTAGATGAGCAGTTCTTC
NA	14	TRBV6-1	NA	TRBJ2-7	CASRSTGRSYEQYF	TGTGCCAGCAGATCGACAGGGAGGTCCTACGAGCAGTACTTC
few	11	TRBV27	NA	TRBJ2-7	CASSGPYEQYF	TGTGCCAGCAGTGGCCCCTACGAGCAGTACTTC
few	13	TRBV27	NA	TRBJ2-7	CASSPGLKYEQYF	TGTGCCAGCAGTCCGGGACTGAAATACGAGCAGTACTTC
few	13	TRBV6-1	TRBD2	TRBJ2-3	CASIVAGGGTQYF	TGTGCCAGCATTGTCGCGGGAGGTGGTACGCAGTATTTT
few	14	TRBV2	TRBD1	TRBJ2-5	CASSGDREQETQYF	TGTGCCAGCAGTGGCGACAGGGAGCAAGAGACCCAGTACTTC
few	13	TRBV5-4	NA	TRBJ1-1	CASSFRGNTEAFF	TGTGCCAGCAGCTTCAGGGGGAACACTGAAGCTTTCTTT